A single sample is the source of the 5 T cell receptor beta chains below, sequenced in a study of blood T cell repertoires in COVID-19. Repertoires were generated with immunoSEQ multiplex PCR, while TCRdb's copy carries only in-frame clones and drops some. The sample lists over 60,000 clones, 86% occurring once. Sequencing was done on a sample of peripheral blood. These receptors were obtained from a man between 40 and 49 years old with acute or convalescent COVID-19.

The chain has TRBV19 and TRBJ2-7; 10 positions agree with TRBD2. Germline V CDR1 and CDR2: LNHDA, SQIVND (reference sequence). Unmatched junction bases numbered 12, after V lost 5 bases and J lost 2 bases. This CDR3 comprises 17 residues. The CDR3 sequence: CASSLSSSGGTAYEQYF. The CDR3 DNA follows: TGTGCCAGTAGTCTGTCATCTAGCGGGGGTACCGCCTACGAGCAGTACTTC.

The chain employs TRBV29-1 and TRBJ2-7; the D gene is possibly TRBD2 (6 bases). CDR1 is SQVTM and CDR2 is ANQGSEA in the germline V gene. CDR3 length: 15 amino acids. Trimming shortened V by 4 bases and J by 0 bases, and 16 bases separated the two germline ends. The DNA of the CDR3 is TGCAGCGTTGCCTTTCTCGGCGGGGACTCCTACGAGCAGTACTTC. Encoded protein: CSVAFLGGDSYEQYF.

The chain recombines TRBV6-2 or TRBV6-3 with TRBJ2-3; D is perhaps TRBD2 (6 bases). Germline V lookup: CDR1 MNHEY, CDR2 SVGEGT. Trimming stripped 5 bases from V and 0 bases from J, with 12 bases between. CDR3 length: 15 amino acids. CDR3 sequence reads: CASSLTGVSTDTQYF. Here the CDR3 DNA reads TGTGCCAGCAGTCTAACGGGGGTTAGCACAGATACGCAGTATTTT.

The rearrangement uses TRBV5-5 and TRBJ1-1; D gene ambiguous. The germline V gene has CDR1 SGHKS and CDR2 YYEKEE (reference sequence). There are 14 residues in the CDR3. V lost 0 bases to trimming and J lost 5 bases, with 11 bases between them. This CDR3 reads CASSLGWGGTEAFF. CDR3 bases: TGTGCCAGCAGCTTGGGGTGGGGAGGAACTGAAGCTTTCTTT. Full variable domain (rest looked up from reference TRBV5-5 and TRBJ1-1): DAGVTQSPTHLIKTRGQQVTLRCSPISGHKSVSWYQQVLGQGPQFIFQYYEKEERGRGNFPDRFSARQFPNYSSELNVNALLLGDSALYLCASSLGWGGTEAFFGQGTRLTVV.

The chain carries TRBV11-2 and TRBJ2-5; maybe TRBD1 (6 bases). Germline CDR1 and CDR2: SGHAT and FQNNGV. This CDR3 has 14 amino acids. Trimming removed 5 bases from V and 3 bases from J, with 13 bases in between. Written as DNA, the CDR3 is TGTGCCAGCAGCGTTGGACAGATTGAAGAGACCCAGTACTTC. Amino acids: CASSVGQIEETQYF.